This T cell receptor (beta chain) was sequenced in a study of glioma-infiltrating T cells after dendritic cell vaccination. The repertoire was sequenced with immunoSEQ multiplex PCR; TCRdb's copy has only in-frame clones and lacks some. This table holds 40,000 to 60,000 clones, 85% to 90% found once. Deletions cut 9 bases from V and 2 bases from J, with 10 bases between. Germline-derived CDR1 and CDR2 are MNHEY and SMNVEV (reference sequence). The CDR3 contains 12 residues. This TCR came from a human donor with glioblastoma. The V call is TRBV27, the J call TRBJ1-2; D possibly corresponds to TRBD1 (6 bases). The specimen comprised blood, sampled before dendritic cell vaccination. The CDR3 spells CASGTGNYGYTF. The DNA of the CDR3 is TGTGCCAGTGGTACAGGGAACTATGGCTACACCTTC.